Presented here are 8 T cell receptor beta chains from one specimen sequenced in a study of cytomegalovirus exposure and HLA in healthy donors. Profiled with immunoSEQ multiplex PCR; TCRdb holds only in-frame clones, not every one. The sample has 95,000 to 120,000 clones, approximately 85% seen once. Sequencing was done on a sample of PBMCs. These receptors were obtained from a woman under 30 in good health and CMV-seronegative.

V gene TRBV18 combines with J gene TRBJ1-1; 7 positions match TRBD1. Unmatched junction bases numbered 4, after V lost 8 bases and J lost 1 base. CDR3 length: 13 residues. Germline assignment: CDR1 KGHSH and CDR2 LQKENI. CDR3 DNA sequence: TGTGCCAGCGAGACAGGGAAGAACACTGAAGCTTTCTTT. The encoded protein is CASETGKNTEAFF.

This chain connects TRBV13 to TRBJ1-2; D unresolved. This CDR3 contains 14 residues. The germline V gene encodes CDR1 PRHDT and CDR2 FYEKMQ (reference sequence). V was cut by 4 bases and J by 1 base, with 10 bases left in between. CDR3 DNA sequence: TGTGCCAGCAGCTCTATGTCGGGTAACTATGGCTACACCTTC. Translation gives CASSSMSGNYGYTF.

The chain's CDR3 is CASSPNRGPYEQYF. Here the CDR3 DNA reads TGTGCCAGCAGTCCAAACAGGGGGCCCTACGAGCAGTACTTC. The chain uses TRBV28 and TRBJ2-7; 9 nucleotides match TRBD1. CDR3 size: 14 residues. CDR1 MDHEN and CDR2 SYDVKM come from the germline V gene. Trimming removed 5 bases from V and 2 bases from J; junction bases left unmatched: 4. The entire variable domain, with the rest obtained from reference TRBV28 and TRBJ2-7, is as follows: DVKVTQSSRYLVKRTGEKVFLECVQDMDHENMFWYRQDPGLGLRLIYFSYDVKMKEKGDIPEGYSVSREKKERFSLILESASTNQTSMYLCASSPNRGPYEQYFGPGTRLTVT.

The DNA of the CDR3 is TGCGCCAGCAGTCAAAACGGGTATCAGCCCCAGCATTTT. Translation: CASSQNGYQPQHF. This chain connects TRBV23-1 to TRBJ1-5; D is uncertain. TRBV23-1 is identified as an open reading frame with a role that is uncertain. CDR3 length: 13 amino acids. Trimming removed 2 bases from V and 5 bases from J, with 7 bases in between.

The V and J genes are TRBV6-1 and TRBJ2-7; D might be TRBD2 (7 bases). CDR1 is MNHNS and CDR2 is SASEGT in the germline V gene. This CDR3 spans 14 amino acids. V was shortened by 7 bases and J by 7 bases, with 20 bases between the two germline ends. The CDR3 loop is CASIQGGGGWEQYF. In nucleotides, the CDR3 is TGTGCCAGCATCCAAGGCGGGGGCGGGTGGGAGCAGTACTTC.

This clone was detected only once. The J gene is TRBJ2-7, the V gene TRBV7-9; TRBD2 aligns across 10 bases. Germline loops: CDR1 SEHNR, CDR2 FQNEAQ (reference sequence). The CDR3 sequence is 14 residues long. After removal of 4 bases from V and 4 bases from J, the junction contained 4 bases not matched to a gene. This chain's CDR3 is CASSSGLAIYEQYF. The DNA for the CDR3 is TGTGCCAGCAGCTCGGGACTAGCGATTTACGAGCAGTACTTC.

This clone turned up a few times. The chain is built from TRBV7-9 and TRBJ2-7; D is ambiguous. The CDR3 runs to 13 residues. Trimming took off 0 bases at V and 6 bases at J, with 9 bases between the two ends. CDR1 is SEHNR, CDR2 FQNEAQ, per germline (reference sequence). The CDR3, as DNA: TGTGCCAGCAGCTTAGCCACTCACCCCGAGCAGTACTTC. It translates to CASSLATHPEQYF.

Here the CDR3 DNA reads TGCGCCAGCACCGGGGGATACAATGAGCAGTTCTTC. It translates to CASTGGYNEQFF. The chain combines TRBV5-1 with TRBJ2-1; possibly TRBD2 for D (6 bases). The CDR3 is made up of 12 amino acids. Deletions cut 6 bases from V and 4 bases from J, with 8 bases between. CDR1 is SGHRS and CDR2 is YFSETQ in the germline V gene.